These 24 T cell receptor beta chains share one sample of origin, sequenced in a study of cytomegalovirus exposure and HLA in healthy donors. It was with 60 Vbeta and 13 Jbeta primers that the PCR ran. Only in-frame clones appear in the TCRdb table, and some are missing; sequencing was by immunoSEQ multiplex PCR. This sample has about 140,000 clones; roughly four fifths occur once, and the top ten carry more than 2.5%. Sequenced: PBMCs. Receptors originate from a man younger than 35 in good health and CMV-seropositive.

For the CDR3, the DNA is TGCGCCAGCAGCCTCCTAGGTGAGCAGTTCTTC. Translating gives CASSLLGEQFF. This chain links TRBV5-1 with TRBJ2-1, with D uncertain. Germline V gives CDR1 SGHRS, CDR2 YFSETQ. CDR3 length equals 11 residues. The V gene lost 4 bases and the J gene lost 9 bases, with 8 bases spanning the gap.

This clone was recorded once. The V call is TRBV28, the J call TRBJ2-7; 9 bases agree with TRBD2. The CDR3 length is 16 residues. Trimming removed 5 bases from V and 5 bases from J; junction bases left unmatched: 13. CDR1 and CDR2 from the germline V gene are MDHEN and SYDVKM. CDR3 sequence: CASSLPGGTSKNEQYF. The CDR3, as DNA: TGTGCCAGCAGTCTCCCGGGAGGGACTAGCAAGAACGAGCAGTACTTC.

The rearrangement joins TRBV19 to TRBJ2-7; 14 bases are shared with TRBD2. The V segment lost 6 bases and the J segment 5 bases; nucleotides outside the gene matches: 12. Germline CDR1 LNHDA, CDR2 SQIVND (reference sequence). The CDR3 is 17 residues long. The CDR3 reads CASSPPGLAGERDEQYF. The DNA of the CDR3 is TGTGCCAGTAGCCCACCGGGACTAGCGGGAGAAAGGGACGAGCAGTACTTC. The variable domain in full, completed from reference TRBV19 and TRBJ2-7, reads DGGITQSPKYLFRKEGQNVTLSCEQNLNHDAMYWYRQDPGQGLRLIYYSQIVNDFQKGDIAEGYSVSREKKESFPLTVTSAQKNPTAFYLCASSPPGLAGERDEQYFGPGTRLTVT.

This chain joins TRBV12-5 and TRBJ2-2; 12 bases agree with TRBD2. CDR1 and CDR2 (germline): LGHNT, FRNRAP. The CDR3 covers 19 residues. V shed 2 bases and J 6 bases; nucleotides not matched to a gene: 13. In nucleotides, the CDR3 is TGTGCTAGTGGTTTGTTTCTTGGAAGGGGACTAGCGGGCGCCGGGGAGCTGTTTTTT. Translating it yields CASGLFLGRGLAGAGELFF.

The chain links TRBV6-5 to TRBJ1-2; 7 bases align to TRBD1. V shed 4 bases, J shed 4 bases, and the junction held 3 bases outside the gene matches. CDR1 is MNHEY and CDR2 is SVGAGI in the germline V gene. The CDR3 is 13 residues long. CDR3 in DNA: TGTGCCAGCAGTTTTGGGACAGCCTATGGCTACACCTTC. Translating it yields CASSFGTAYGYTF.

In its sample, this clone was seen a few times. This sequence joins TRBV29-1 and TRBJ2-2; TRBD2 might be the D (5 bases). The CDR3 consists of 15 residues. Germline assignment: CDR1 SQVTM and CDR2 ANQGSEA. V gave up 5 bases and J gave up 1 base, with 14 bases separating them. CDR3 sequence: CSVLPSGENTGELFF. In DNA form, the CDR3 reads TGCAGCGTTCTCCCTTCCGGGGAGAACACCGGGGAGCTGTTTTTT.

The chain employs TRBV4-1 and TRBJ2-5; 9 bases are a match to TRBD1. Gene TRBJ2-7 matches the end of the DNA better, so the J call may be wrong. This CDR3 region has 14 residues. CDR1 and CDR2 from the germline V gene are MGHRA and YSYEKL. The CDR3 protein is CASSQATGGYEQYF. The CDR3 region has the DNA TGCGCCAGCAGCCAAGCGACAGGGGGCTACGAGCAGTACTTC.

The rearrangement links TRBV27 to TRBJ2-7; 7 bases fit TRBD2. This CDR3 spans 15 amino acids. CDR1 is MNHEY, CDR2 SMNVEV, per germline (reference sequence). Losses at the gene ends were 1 base for V and 1 base for J; bases not matched to a gene: 4. For the CDR3, the DNA is TGTGCCAGCAGTTTATGGGAGGGATTGTCCTACGAGCAGTACTTC. It is translated as CASSLWEGLSYEQYF.

This chain connects TRBV19 to TRBJ1-1; D not resolved. Deletions cut 4 bases from V and 4 bases from J, with 10 bases between. The CDR3 has 13 residues. The germline V gene has CDR1 LNHDA and CDR2 SQIVND (reference sequence). The CDR3: CASSSSSTTEAFF. The CDR3 nucleotides are TGTGCCAGTAGTAGTTCGTCTACCACTGAAGCTTTCTTT.

The V gene is TRBV5-6, the J gene TRBJ2-5, with 7 bases fitting TRBD1. The assigned J gene may be wrong: the sequence end matches TRBJ2-7 better. Per germline, CDR1 SGHDT and CDR2 YYEEEE. The CDR3 runs 15 residues. For the CDR3, the DNA is TGTGCCAGCAGCTGGGGACAGCTCGCTTCCTACGAGCAGTACTTC. Translation: CASSWGQLASYEQYF.

The J gene is TRBJ2-1, the V gene TRBV6-5; TRBD1 aligns across 9 bases. Trimming at V came to 6 bases and at J to 10 bases, leaving 10 bases not matched to a gene. The germline V gene has CDR1 MNHEY and CDR2 SVGAGI. The CDR3 consists of 14 residues. The CDR3 spells CASSEGTGIREQFF. The CDR3 DNA sequence: TGTGCCAGCAGCGAGGGGACAGGGATTCGAGAGCAGTTCTTC.

The chain uses TRBV2 and TRBJ2-6; 13 nucleotides align to TRBD2. This CDR3 spans 18 amino acids. Per the germline V gene, CDR1 is SNHLY and CDR2 is FYNNEI. The junction had 5 bases not matched to a gene; V was cut back by 4 bases and J by 2 bases. Here the CDR3 reads CASSVPTSGRPGANVLTF. The CDR3 DNA reads TGTGCCAGCAGTGTTCCGACTAGCGGGAGGCCTGGGGCCAACGTCCTGACTTTC.

The V and J genes are TRBV5-1 and TRBJ1-1, with a possible D match to TRBD1 (5 bases). The V gene lost 2 bases and the J gene lost 5 bases, with 19 bases spanning the gap. CDR1 is SGHRS, CDR2 YFSETQ, per germline. The CDR3 runs 16 residues. CDR3 DNA sequence: TGCGCCAGCAGCTTCGGCGACCTGGGCAGGGTAACTGAAGCTTTCTTT. This encodes CASSFGDLGRVTEAFF.

The rearrangement uses TRBV27 and TRBJ2-7; 10 positions agree with TRBD2. This CDR3 spans 15 amino acids. Germline V gives CDR1 MNHEY, CDR2 SMNVEV (reference sequence). Losses at the gene ends were 5 bases for V and 6 bases for J; bases not matched to a gene: 10. For the CDR3, the DNA is TGTGCCAGCAGTACCATCGCTAGCGGGAGCCCCGAGCAGTACTTC. Amino acid sequence: CASSTIASGSPEQYF.

This chain joins TRBV4-1 and TRBJ2-5; 7 nucleotides agree with TRBD2. Germline V gene data show CDR1 as MGHRA and CDR2 as YSYEKL. V dropped 1 base and J dropped 5; count of bases not matched to a gene: 4. CDR3 length: 14 residues. The CDR3 here is CASSQGTSKETQYF. The CDR3 DNA follows: TGCGCCAGCAGCCAAGGGACTAGTAAGGAGACCCAGTACTTC.

This clone has a handful of counts. The V call is TRBV27, the J call TRBJ2-2; D call uncertain. With 5 bases removed from V and 8 bases from J, the gap between germline ends came to 18 bases. The CDR3 runs to 15 residues. The germline V gene encodes CDR1 MNHEY and CDR2 SMNVEV (reference sequence). CDR3 residues: CASSPTRPYGGELFF. The CDR3 region has the DNA TGTGCCAGCAGTCCCACCCGACCATACGGGGGGGAGCTGTTTTTT.

The rearrangement joins TRBV27 to TRBJ2-7, with 8 bases fitting TRBD1. V lost 5 bases and J lost 6; bases outside the gene matches: 3. CDR1 MNHEY and CDR2 SMNVEV come from the germline V gene (reference sequence). The CDR3 runs 12 residues. The CDR3 nucleotides are TGTGCCAGCAGTAGACAGGGGAGCGAGCAGTACTTC. Its translation: CASSRQGSEQYF.

The chain has TRBV14 and TRBJ1-1, with D possibly being TRBD1 (5 bases). The germline V and J ends were trimmed by 2 bases and 7 bases, with 14 bases remaining between them. The CDR3 runs 14 residues. CDR1 SGHDN and CDR2 FVKESK come from the germline V gene. The chain's CDR3 is CASSQNFQDIEAFF. The CDR3 region has the DNA TGTGCCAGCAGCCAAAATTTCCAGGACATTGAAGCTTTCTTT.

This clone appeared once. V is TRBV7-9 and J is TRBJ1-1; 7 bases map to TRBD1. The V and J ends lost 7 bases and 6 bases, in that order; junction bases with no gene match: 14. The CDR3 is 15 residues long. Germline values: CDR1 SEHNR, CDR2 FQNEAQ (reference sequence). For the CDR3, the DNA is TGTGCCAGCATCGAAGAAGGGGGCAATGGGGCTGAAGCTTTCTTT. Protein product: CASIEEGGNGAEAFF.

This chain connects TRBV11-2 to TRBJ2-3; 11 bases fit TRBD2. The J segment lost 4 bases and the V segment lost 2 bases, leaving 5 bases of the junction unmatched. Germline values: CDR1 SGHAT, CDR2 FQNNGV. The CDR3 is made up of 16 amino acids. The CDR3 loop reads CASSLLAGGPADTQYF. DNA of the CDR3: TGTGCCAGCAGCTTACTAGCGGGAGGTCCGGCAGATACGCAGTATTTT.

This chain connects TRBV6-1 to TRBJ1-5, with a tentative D call TRBD1 (5 bases). CDR1 MNHNS and CDR2 SASEGT come from the germline V gene. This CDR3 is built from 10 residues. The CDR3 loop reads CSRGGQPQHF. CDR3 nucleotide sequence: TGTTCAAGGGGCGGTCAGCCCCAGCATTTT.

V and J are TRBV6-5 and TRBJ2-2; D unresolved. Trimming took off 5 bases at V and 5 bases at J, with 6 bases between the two ends. In germline, CDR1 is MNHEY, CDR2 SVGAGI. The CDR3 is 12 amino acids. The CDR3 coding sequence is TGTGCCAGCAGTCCTTTTACCGGGGAGCTGTTTTTT. Residues: CASSPFTGELFF.

V is TRBV5-6 and J is TRBJ2-7, with 8 bases fitting TRBD1. Germline V gives CDR1 SGHDT, CDR2 YYEEEE. V trimming: 4 bases; J trimming: 5 bases; junction bases outside the gene matches: 14. This CDR3 comprises 16 residues. CDR3 sequence (DNA): TGTGCCAGCAGCATCGGGGAGGACAGGGCGGATGACGAGCAGTACTTC. Translation: CASSIGEDRADDEQYF.

This sequence joins TRBV27 and TRBJ2-7, with TRBD1 matching over 7 bases. CDR3 size: 16 residues. Germline CDR1 reads MNHEY; CDR2 reads SMNVEV (reference sequence). V lost 2 bases and J lost 0; bases outside the gene matches: 7. In DNA form, the CDR3 reads TGTGCCAGCAGTTTAGAGGGGGCCCCCCCCTCCTACGAGCAGTACTTC. Translated: CASSLEGAPPSYEQYF.